The next 9 T cell receptor beta chains were all read from a single sample in a study of blood T cell repertoires in COVID-19. Assay used: immunoSEQ multiplex PCR; TCRdb lists only in-frame clones, some missing. The sample has under 150,000 clones, 85% to 90% seen once. The sequencing sample was made of peripheral blood. Every receptor here comes from a man over 45 with acute or convalescent COVID-19.

The chain carries TRBV5-1 and TRBJ1-2; 11 bases align to TRBD1. The length of the CDR3 is 14 residues. Looked up from germline, CDR1 is SGHRS and CDR2 is YFSETQ. V shed 3 bases, J shed 8 bases, and the junction held 6 bases outside the gene matches. CDR3 in amino acids: CASSSGTGGWGYTF. The CDR3 DNA reads as TGCGCCAGCAGCTCCGGGACAGGGGGATGGGGCTACACCTTC.

The genes are TRBV11-3 and TRBJ2-2; 12 nucleotides agree with TRBD1. The CDR3 is 20 amino acids. V lost 7 bases to trimming and J lost 2 bases; unmatched junction nucleotides: 17. CDR1 is SGHNT and CDR2 is YENEEA in the germline V gene. The CDR3 loop is CASTGWDRGLGAGNTGELFF. DNA of the CDR3: TGTGCCAGCACGGGCTGGGACAGGGGGCTAGGGGCGGGAAACACCGGGGAGCTGTTTTTT.

The gene calls are TRBV27 and TRBJ1-1; TRBD1 aligns across 8 bases. The CDR3 has 14 amino acids. The ends lost 6 bases at V and 2 bases at J; junction bases unmatched: 5. CDR1 and CDR2 (germline): MNHEY, SMNVEV (reference sequence). The CDR3 is CASSPDRDNTEAFF. CDR3 DNA sequence: TGTGCCAGCAGCCCGGACAGGGATAACACTGAAGCTTTCTTT.

This chain uses TRBV3-1 (or the pseudogene TRBV3-2) with TRBJ1-2, with 7 bases that match TRBD1. The CDR3 length is 14 residues. Germline values: CDR1 LGHDT, CDR2 YNNKEL (reference sequence). V was clipped by 1 base and J by 7 bases; unmatched bases: 6. The CDR3 here is CASSQGQGVGGYTF. In DNA, the CDR3 is TGTGCCAGCAGCCAAGGACAGGGAGTAGGTGGCTACACCTTC.

The chain carries TRBV5-1 and TRBJ1-1; 12 nucleotides agree with TRBD1. This CDR3 contains 20 residues. CDR1 is SGHRS and CDR2 is YFSETQ in the germline V gene. V lost 0 bases and J lost 0; bases outside the gene matches: 12. CDR3 region: CASSLALLGTGGRMNTEAFF. The CDR3 DNA is TGCGCCAGCAGCTTGGCTCTTCTGGGGACAGGGGGCCGAATGAACACTGAAGCTTTCTTT.

This clone appeared a single time. The V gene is TRBV9, the J gene TRBJ1-3; tentatively, D is TRBD1 (6 bases). V dropped 4 bases and J dropped 3 bases, with 8 bases sitting between them. Germline assignment: CDR1 SGDLS and CDR2 YYNGEE. The length of the CDR3 is 13 residues. The CDR3 region is CASSRGYGNTIYF. CDR3 in DNA: TGTGCCAGCAGCAGGGGGTATGGAAACACCATATATTTT. Complete variable domain (other parts from reference TRBV9 and TRBJ1-3): DSGVTQTPKHLITATGQRVTLRCSPRSGDLSVYWYQQSLDQGLQFLIQYYNGEERAKGNILERFSAQQFPDLHSELNLSSLELGDSALYFCASSRGYGNTIYFGEGSWLTVV.

V and J are TRBV7-8 and TRBJ2-2; a weak D match, TRBD2 (6 bases). There are 15 residues in the CDR3. V lost 2 bases and J 1 base, leaving 8 bases between the germline ends. Per germline, CDR1 SGHVS and CDR2 FQNEAQ. CDR3 protein: CASSLLGGNTGELFF. Written as DNA, the CDR3 is TGTGCCAGCAGCTTATTGGGAGGGAACACCGGGGAGCTGTTTTTT.

The V and J genes are TRBV6-1 and TRBJ1-5; tentative D call: TRBD1 (6 bases). Per germline, CDR1 MNHNS and CDR2 SASEGT. V lost 2 bases and J lost 0, with 20 bases in between. This CDR3 comprises 19 residues. The CDR3, as DNA: TGTGCCAGCAGTGAACTACGGACAGCCCCGTGGGTTAGCAATCAGCCCCAGCATTTT. Its protein is CASSELRTAPWVSNQPQHF.

The genes are TRBV24-1 and TRBJ1-4, with 9 bases fitting TRBD1. V gave up 4 bases and J gave up 8 bases; unmatched junction bases: 10. Germline loops: CDR1 KGHDR, CDR2 SFDVKD. CDR3 size: 16 residues. CDR3 region: CATSEEDRGRGEKLFF. In nucleotides, the CDR3 is TGTGCCACCAGTGAGGAGGACAGGGGAAGAGGAGAAAAACTGTTTTTT.